These T cell receptor beta chains were read from a single sample in a study of CD8 T cells in ankylosing spondylitis. One entry per CDR3 protein results from TCRdb running MiXCR on the 5' RACE reads. The profile shows more than 400,000 distinct CDR3 sequences, over 4% of them singletons. What was sequenced was blood, either unsorted or a sorted T cell fraction (not recorded which). These receptors were taken from a male donor with ankylosing spondylitis. The conserved cysteine and the conserved F or W are not part of the CDR3 here.

cdr3_aa j_call v_call
ASSLVGTVLTGELF TRBJ2-2 TRBV5-1
ASSVGPGTRNTEAF TRBJ1-1 TRBV9
ASSQTGPHTEAF TRBJ1-1 TRBV6-2/TRBV6-3
ASSPVDTEAF TRBJ1-1 TRBV6-6
ASSSGTSLEQF TRBJ2-1 TRBV12-3/TRBV12-4
ASTPSGLAYNEQF TRBJ2-1 TRBV12-3/TRBV12-4
ASNMGGANYGYT TRBJ1-2 TRBV5-1
ASSLVGTGGYT TRBJ1-2 TRBV7-9
ATSGGQGNEQF TRBJ2-1 TRBV24-1
ASNRLANEQF TRBJ2-1 TRBV12-3/TRBV12-4
AGRDLRNTEAF TRBJ1-1 TRBV12-3/TRBV12-4
ASSSTDSSGNTIY TRBJ1-3 TRBV18
ASRGGDSSYNEQF TRBJ2-1 TRBV9
ATSAPGLAGDYEQY TRBJ2-7 TRBV24-1
ASSPWTSPYEQY TRBJ2-7 TRBV7-2
ASSRRQGNTGELF TRBJ2-2 TRBV6-1
ASSLVGGRSANTEAF TRBJ1-1 TRBV7-6
ASSFGGSTGYLGNTIY TRBJ1-3 TRBV28
ASSLGTLEQY TRBJ2-7 TRBV7-2
ASSLETGTGIEAF TRBJ1-1 TRBV11-2
ASSLQWIDVAGELF TRBJ2-2 TRBV7-2
SARLVLPGQGASNEKLF TRBJ1-4 TRBV20-1
SAKTSGVGSSYNEQF TRBJ2-1 TRBV29-1
SAQVGLAGGSKF TRBJ2-1 TRBV20-1
ASSLDRFGTYDIQY TRBJ2-4 TRBV11-2
ASKSSGRAGNEQY TRBJ2-7 TRBV28
ASSSNPLAGVGGEQY TRBJ2-7 TRBV11-2
ASRGDRSYNEQF TRBJ2-1 TRBV7-9
ASSLQGWEGQLF TRBJ2-2 TRBV12-3/TRBV12-4
ASSWQGREQY TRBJ2-7 TRBV5-1
SASVQFYEQY TRBJ2-7 TRBV20-1
ASSPGLAGVQY TRBJ2-4 TRBV7-2
AIRQTGTGLSGANVLT TRBJ2-6 TRBV10-3
ASRFSGNTIY TRBJ1-3 TRBV12-3/TRBV12-4
ASRHGGGDTGELF TRBJ2-2 TRBV5-1
ASSLNPGPNTGELF TRBJ2-2 TRBV6-2/TRBV6-3
ASILDGGGSGANVLT TRBJ2-6 TRBV5-1
ASIIAGGSYNEQF TRBJ2-1 TRBV6-5
ASSDRLARTDTQY TRBJ2-3 TRBV10-1
SARRGRLAEQF TRBJ2-1 TRBV20-1